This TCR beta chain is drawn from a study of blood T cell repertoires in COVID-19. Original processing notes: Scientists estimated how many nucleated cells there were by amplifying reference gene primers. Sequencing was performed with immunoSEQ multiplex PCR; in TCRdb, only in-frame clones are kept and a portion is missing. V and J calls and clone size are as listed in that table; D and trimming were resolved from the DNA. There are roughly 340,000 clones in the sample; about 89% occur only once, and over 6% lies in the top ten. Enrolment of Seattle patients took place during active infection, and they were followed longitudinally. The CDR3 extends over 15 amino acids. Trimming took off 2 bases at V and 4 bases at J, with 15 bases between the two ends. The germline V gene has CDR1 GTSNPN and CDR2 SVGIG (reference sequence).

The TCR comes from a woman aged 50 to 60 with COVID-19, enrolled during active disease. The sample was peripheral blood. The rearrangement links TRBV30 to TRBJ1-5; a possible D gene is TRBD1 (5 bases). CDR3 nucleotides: TGTGCCTGGAGTTCAAATGGGGCGGTTAATCAGCCCCAGCATTTT. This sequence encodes CAWSSNGAVNQPQHF.